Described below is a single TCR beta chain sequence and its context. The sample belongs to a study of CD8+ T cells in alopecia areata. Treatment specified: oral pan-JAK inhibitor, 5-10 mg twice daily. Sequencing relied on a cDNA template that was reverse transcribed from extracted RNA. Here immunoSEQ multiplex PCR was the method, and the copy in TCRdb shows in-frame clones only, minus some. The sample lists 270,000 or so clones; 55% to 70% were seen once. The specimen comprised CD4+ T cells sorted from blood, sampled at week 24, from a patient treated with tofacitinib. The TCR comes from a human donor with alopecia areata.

DNA for the CDR3: TGCAGCGTTGTTTACAGCCAGGGGCAGTTCTTC. Its translation is CSVVYSQGQFF. The genes are TRBV29-1 and TRBJ2-1; weak D call: TRBD1 (5 bases). V was cut by 4 bases and J by 12 bases, with 13 bases left in between. Germline-derived CDR1 and CDR2 are SQVTM and ANQGSEA. The CDR3 runs 11 residues.